The sequence of this T cell receptor (beta chain) was determined in a study of cytomegalovirus exposure and HLA in healthy donors. Study details: Researchers previously reported finding roughly 120 million unique TCR beta sequences from about 170 million T cells.

13 Jbeta primers and 60 Vbeta primers were used for the PCR. Sequencing was performed with immunoSEQ multiplex PCR; in TCRdb, only in-frame clones are kept and a portion is missing. The sample table includes 93,000 or so clones. Study-level results: Looking again later, the authors saw that most CMV-associated TCR beta chains seemed HLA-restricted. As a later analysis revealed, the rate of TCR association differed by HLA locus, with DRB1 most and HLA-C fewest.

CDR1 and CDR2 (germline): GTSNPN, SVGIG (reference sequence). This CDR3 comprises 14 residues. The germline V and J ends were trimmed by 2 bases and 2 bases, with 12 bases remaining between them. Donors counted as nominally healthy when sampled, yet unrecorded immune exposures were likely. Points on this clone: Antigen specificity is unknown.

This sequence was found in a man aged 35 to 55 in good health and CMV-seronegative. V is TRBV30 and J is TRBJ1-1, with a tentative D call TRBD1 (5 bases). The sample was PBMCs. This chain's CDR3 is CAWSIKGPNTEAFF. In DNA, the CDR3 is TGTGCCTGGAGTATAAAGGGGCCCAACACTGAAGCTTTCTTT.